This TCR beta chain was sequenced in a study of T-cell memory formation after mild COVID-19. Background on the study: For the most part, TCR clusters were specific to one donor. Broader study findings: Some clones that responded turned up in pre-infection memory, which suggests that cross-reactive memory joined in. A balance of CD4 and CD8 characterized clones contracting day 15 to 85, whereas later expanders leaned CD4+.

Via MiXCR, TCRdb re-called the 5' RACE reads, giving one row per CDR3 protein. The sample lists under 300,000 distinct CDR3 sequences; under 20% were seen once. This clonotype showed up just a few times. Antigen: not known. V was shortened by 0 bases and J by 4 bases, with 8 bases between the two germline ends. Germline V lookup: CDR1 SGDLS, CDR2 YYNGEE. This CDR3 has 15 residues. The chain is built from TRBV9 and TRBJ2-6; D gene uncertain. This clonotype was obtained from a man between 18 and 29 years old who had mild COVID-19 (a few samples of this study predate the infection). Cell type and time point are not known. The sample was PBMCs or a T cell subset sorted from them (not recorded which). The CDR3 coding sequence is TGTGCCAGCAGCGTAGTGGTGTCCGGGGCCAACGTCCTGACTTTC. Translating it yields CASSVVVSGANVLTF.